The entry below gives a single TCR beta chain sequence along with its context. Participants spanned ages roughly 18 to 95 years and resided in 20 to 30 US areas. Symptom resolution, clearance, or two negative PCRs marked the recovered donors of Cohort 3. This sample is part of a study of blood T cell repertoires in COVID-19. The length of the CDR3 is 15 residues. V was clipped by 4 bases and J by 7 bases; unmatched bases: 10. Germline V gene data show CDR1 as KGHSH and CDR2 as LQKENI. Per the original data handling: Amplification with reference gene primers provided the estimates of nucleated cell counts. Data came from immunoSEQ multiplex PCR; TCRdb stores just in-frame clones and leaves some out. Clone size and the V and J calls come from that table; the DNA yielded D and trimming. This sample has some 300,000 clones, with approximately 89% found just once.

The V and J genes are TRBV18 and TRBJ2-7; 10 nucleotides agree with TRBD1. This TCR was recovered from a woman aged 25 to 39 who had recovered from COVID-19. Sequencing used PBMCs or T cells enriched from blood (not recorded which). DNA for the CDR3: TGTGCCAGCTCACTCCGGGACAGGGGTTTGTGGGAGCAGTACTTC. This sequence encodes CASSLRDRGLWEQYF.